A selection of T cell receptor beta chains follows, all from one sample in a study of CD8 T cells in ankylosing spondylitis. In TCRdb, the 5' RACE reads were re-called with MiXCR into one record per CDR3 protein. Here the sample spans roughly 100,000 distinct CDR3 sequences, almost 8.5% being singletons. Sequenced material: blood, either unsorted or a sorted T cell fraction (not recorded which). These receptors came from a male donor with ankylosing spondylitis or in good health (not recorded which). The CDR3 runs from the conserved cysteine through the conserved F or W. D genes are given only for firm matches. Only some rows state a clone size, as once, few, many or a class for expanded clones.

CDR3aa: CSGEMTTGTGQFF
CDR3nt: TGCAGCGGGGAGATGACAACGGGAACTGGACAGTTCTTC
v_gene: TRBV29-1
d_gene: NA
j_gene: TRBJ2-1
abundance: many

CDR3aa: CASSSAQGQYF
CDR3nt: TGTGCCAGCAGCTCCGCGCAAGGGCAGTACTTC
v_gene: TRBV11-2
d_gene: NA
j_gene: TRBJ2-7
abundance: many

CDR3aa: CANSDRGLIQPQHF
CDR3nt: TGTGCCAACAGCGACAGGGGGCTTATTCAGCCCCAGCATTTT
v_gene: TRBV6-1
d_gene: TRBD1
j_gene: TRBJ1-5
abundance: NA

CDR3aa: CASIYGGSYNEQFF
CDR3nt: TGTGCCAGCATCTACGGGGGCTCCTACAATGAGCAGTTCTTC
v_gene: TRBV12-3/TRBV12-4
d_gene: NA
j_gene: TRBJ2-1
abundance: many

CDR3aa: CASSPRAGVAFF
CDR3nt: TGTGCCAGCAGTCCCCGAGCGGGGGTGGCTTTCTTT
v_gene: TRBV6-5
d_gene: NA
j_gene: TRBJ1-1
abundance: many

CDR3aa: CASSLSIDIANTGELFF
CDR3nt: TGTGCCAGCAGTTTATCAATAGACATTGCGAACACCGGGGAGCTGTTTTTT
v_gene: TRBV27
d_gene: NA
j_gene: TRBJ2-2
abundance: many

CDR3aa: CASSFRGAGGVNEQFF
CDR3nt: TGTGCCAGCAGCTTTCGCGGAGCGGGGGGAGTGAATGAGCAGTTCTTC
v_gene: TRBV11-2
d_gene: TRBD2
j_gene: TRBJ2-1
abundance: many

CDR3aa: CASSSPAYTEAFF
CDR3nt: TGTGCCAGCAGCTCACCAGCCTACACTGAAGCTTTCTTT
v_gene: TRBV4-2
d_gene: NA
j_gene: TRBJ1-1
abundance: many

CDR3aa: CASSFGRGQGEAFF
CDR3nt: TGTGCCAGCAGCTTTGGGAGGGGTCAGGGGGAAGCTTTCTTT
v_gene: TRBV7-9
d_gene: NA
j_gene: TRBJ1-1
abundance: few

CDR3aa: CSVADRADQPQHF
CDR3nt: TGCAGCGTTGCAGACAGGGCGGATCAGCCCCAGCATTTT
v_gene: TRBV29-1
d_gene: TRBD1
j_gene: TRBJ1-5
abundance: many

CDR3aa: CASSSRDPSSYEQYF
CDR3nt: TGTGCCAGCAGTTCCCGGGATCCTAGCTCCTACGAGCAGTACTTC
v_gene: TRBV12-3/TRBV12-4
d_gene: NA
j_gene: TRBJ2-7
abundance: many

CDR3aa: CASSAGTGVYEQYF
CDR3nt: TGTGCCAGCAGTGCCGGGACAGGGGTCTACGAGCAGTACTTC
v_gene: TRBV6-1
d_gene: TRBD1
j_gene: TRBJ2-7
abundance: many

CDR3aa: CASSLFSGIAQYF
CDR3nt: TGTGCCAGCAGCTTGTTTTCTGGGATCGCGCAGTATTTT
v_gene: TRBV7-2
d_gene: NA
j_gene: TRBJ2-3
abundance: NA

CDR3aa: CASSRRRPGTQYF
CDR3nt: TGTGCCAGCAGTCGACGGCGTCCGGGGACCCAGTACTTC
v_gene: TRBV5-6
d_gene: NA
j_gene: TRBJ2-5
abundance: many

CDR3aa: CATSHTGGSNQPQHF
CDR3nt: TGTGCCACCAGCCATACCGGGGGGAGCAATCAGCCCCAGCATTTT
v_gene: TRBV15
d_gene: NA
j_gene: TRBJ1-5
abundance: many

CDR3aa: CAISSIGETQYF
CDR3nt: TGTGCCATCAGCTCAATAGGGGAGACCCAGTACTTC
v_gene: TRBV10-3
d_gene: NA
j_gene: TRBJ2-5
abundance: many

CDR3aa: CSVEGVSGGTDTQYF
CDR3nt: TGCAGCGTTGAAGGGGTGTCGGGCGGCACAGATACGCAGTATTTT
v_gene: TRBV29-1
d_gene: NA
j_gene: TRBJ2-3
abundance: many

CDR3aa: CASSLLAGGYTYNEQFF
CDR3nt: TGTGCCAGCAGCTTACTAGCGGGAGGGTATACCTACAATGAGCAGTTCTTC
v_gene: TRBV7-8
d_gene: TRBD2
j_gene: TRBJ2-1
abundance: medium-sized

CDR3aa: CASSSWTASYEQFF
CDR3nt: TGTGCCAGCAGCTCCTGGACCGCGAGCTATGAGCAGTTCTTC
v_gene: TRBV7-9
d_gene: NA
j_gene: TRBJ2-1
abundance: many

CDR3aa: CASTTRGEGTDTQYF
CDR3nt: TGTGCCAGCACAACGCGGGGGGAGGGCACAGATACGCAGTATTTT
v_gene: TRBV6-1
d_gene: TRBD2
j_gene: TRBJ2-3
abundance: many

CDR3aa: CASSRRTDTQYF
CDR3nt: TGTGCCAGCAGCCGACGCACAGATACGCAGTATTTT
v_gene: TRBV12-3/TRBV12-4
d_gene: NA
j_gene: TRBJ2-3
abundance: NA

CDR3aa: CASSKGTSFYEQYF
CDR3nt: TGTGCCAGCAGCAAGGGGACTAGTTTCTACGAGCAGTACTTC
v_gene: TRBV12-3/TRBV12-4
d_gene: TRBD2
j_gene: TRBJ2-7
abundance: many

CDR3aa: CASSERLAGSGEQFF
CDR3nt: TGCGCCAGCAGTGAGCGACTAGCGGGAAGCGGTGAGCAGTTCTTC
v_gene: TRBV10-1
d_gene: TRBD2
j_gene: TRBJ2-1
abundance: NA

CDR3aa: CSASIGFEQFF
CDR3nt: TGCAGTGCTAGTATTGGGTTTGAGCAGTTCTTC
v_gene: TRBV20-1
d_gene: NA
j_gene: TRBJ2-1
abundance: many

CDR3aa: CASSVLGLSYEQYF
CDR3nt: TGTGCCAGCAGCGTACTGGGCCTCTCCTACGAGCAGTACTTC
v_gene: TRBV9
d_gene: NA
j_gene: TRBJ2-7
abundance: many

CDR3aa: CASSPGLASPPQYF
CDR3nt: TGTGCTAGCAGCCCGGGACTAGCGTCACCCCCCCAGTACTTC
v_gene: TRBV7-7
d_gene: TRBD2
j_gene: TRBJ2-5
abundance: many

CDR3aa: CSLFRVGGTDTQYF
CDR3nt: TGCAGCCTCTTTCGGGTGGGCGGCACAGATACGCAGTATTTT
v_gene: TRBV20-1
d_gene: NA
j_gene: TRBJ2-3
abundance: many

CDR3aa: CASSMDSPGYTEAFF
CDR3nt: TGTGCCAGCAGTATGGACAGTCCTGGCTACACTGAAGCTTTCTTT
v_gene: TRBV27
d_gene: NA
j_gene: TRBJ1-1
abundance: many

CDR3aa: CASSPRGGNQPQHF
CDR3nt: TGTGCCAGCAGTCCTCGGGGTGGCAATCAGCCCCAGCATTTT
v_gene: TRBV7-9
d_gene: NA
j_gene: TRBJ1-5
abundance: many

CDR3aa: CSARLYQETQYF
CDR3nt: TGCAGCGCCCGTTTGTACCAAGAGACCCAGTACTTC
v_gene: TRBV29-1
d_gene: NA
j_gene: TRBJ2-5
abundance: many

CDR3aa: CASSIEGADPSYNEQFF
CDR3nt: TGTGCCAGTAGTATAGAGGGAGCGGACCCCTCCTACAATGAGCAGTTCTTC
v_gene: TRBV19
d_gene: NA
j_gene: TRBJ2-1
abundance: few

CDR3aa: CAISETWNQNRGQETQYF
CDR3nt: TGTGCCATCAGTGAGACTTGGAACCAAAACAGGGGGCAAGAGACCCAGTACTTC
v_gene: TRBV10-3
d_gene: TRBD1
j_gene: TRBJ2-5
abundance: many

CDR3aa: CASRRDRNRGELFF
CDR3nt: TGTGCCAGCAGAAGGGATCGCAACCGAGGGGAGCTGTTTTTT
v_gene: TRBV7-2
d_gene: NA
j_gene: TRBJ2-2
abundance: many

CDR3aa: CASSAGVGHTEAFF
CDR3nt: TGTGCCAGCAGCGCGGGGGTGGGACACACTGAAGCTTTCTTT
v_gene: TRBV9
d_gene: NA
j_gene: TRBJ1-1
abundance: many

CDR3aa: CATSRLSTTDTQYF
CDR3nt: TGTGCCACCAGCAGGTTGTCCACCACAGATACGCAGTATTTT
v_gene: TRBV15
d_gene: NA
j_gene: TRBJ2-3
abundance: NA

CDR3aa: CASSVSGSGSSYNEQFF
CDR3nt: TGTGCCAGCAGCGTGTCCGGTAGCGGTAGCTCCTACAATGAGCAGTTCTTC
v_gene: TRBV9
d_gene: NA
j_gene: TRBJ2-1
abundance: NA

CDR3aa: CSARVSGQQETQYF
CDR3nt: TGCAGTGCGCGCGTCTCGGGACAGCAAGAGACCCAGTACTTC
v_gene: TRBV20-1
d_gene: TRBD1
j_gene: TRBJ2-5
abundance: many

CDR3aa: CASSYWGGDTEAFF
CDR3nt: TGTGCCAGCAGTTATTGGGGAGGGGACACTGAAGCTTTCTTT
v_gene: TRBV6-2/TRBV6-3
d_gene: NA
j_gene: TRBJ1-1
abundance: many

CDR3aa: CASRSVDSPLHF
CDR3nt: TGTGCCAGCAGGTCGGTTGATTCACCCCTCCACTTT
v_gene: TRBV2
d_gene: NA
j_gene: TRBJ1-6
abundance: many

CDR3aa: CASSHGGGELFF
CDR3nt: TGCGCCAGCAGCCACGGGGGCGGGGAGCTGTTTTTT
v_gene: TRBV4-3
d_gene: NA
j_gene: TRBJ2-2
abundance: many

CDR3aa: CASSAQGQETQYF
CDR3nt: TGTGCCAGCAGCGCGCAAGGGCAAGAGACCCAGTACTTC
v_gene: TRBV7-3
d_gene: NA
j_gene: TRBJ2-5
abundance: many

CDR3aa: CSVVLSREYGEKLFF
CDR3nt: TGCAGCGTTGTGTTGTCCAGGGAGTACGGTGAAAAACTGTTTTTT
v_gene: TRBV29-1
d_gene: NA
j_gene: TRBJ1-4
abundance: few

CDR3aa: CASSGGTGNYEQYF
CDR3nt: TGTGCCAGCAGCGGGGGGACAGGGAACTACGAGCAGTACTTC
v_gene: TRBV5-6
d_gene: TRBD1
j_gene: TRBJ2-7
abundance: few

CDR3aa: CSAGGASGGTDTQYF
CDR3nt: TGCAGTGCTGGAGGGGCTAGCGGGGGCACAGATACGCAGTATTTT
v_gene: TRBV20-1
d_gene: TRBD2
j_gene: TRBJ2-3
abundance: many

CDR3aa: CASSPAGTGARTQYF
CDR3nt: TGTGCCAGCAGCCCAGCCGGGACAGGGGCCCGGACCCAGTACTTC
v_gene: TRBV9
d_gene: TRBD1
j_gene: TRBJ2-5
abundance: many

CDR3aa: CASSQDLVKGVTDTQYF
CDR3nt: TGCGCCAGCAGCCAAGATCTGGTAAAGGGAGTCACAGATACGCAGTATTTT
v_gene: TRBV4-3
d_gene: NA
j_gene: TRBJ2-3
abundance: many

CDR3aa: CASSFGQAGISYEQYF
CDR3nt: TGTGCCAGCAGCTTCGGCCAGGCAGGGATATCCTACGAGCAGTACTTC
v_gene: TRBV11-2
d_gene: NA
j_gene: TRBJ2-7
abundance: many

CDR3aa: CSASLPGQPQHF
CDR3nt: TGCAGCGCCTCCCTACCTGGTCAGCCCCAGCATTTT
v_gene: TRBV29-1
d_gene: NA
j_gene: TRBJ1-5
abundance: many

CDR3aa: CASSRTGSRGYTF
CDR3nt: TGTGCCAGCAGCCGGACAGGTTCGAGAGGCTACACCTTC
v_gene: TRBV7-9
d_gene: TRBD1
j_gene: TRBJ1-2
abundance: many

CDR3aa: CATSDSGDVEQFF
CDR3nt: TGTGCCACCAGTGACTCCGGGGACGTCGAGCAGTTCTTC
v_gene: TRBV24-1
d_gene: NA
j_gene: TRBJ2-1
abundance: many

CDR3aa: CASSVGLGQPQHF
CDR3nt: TGTGCCAGCAGCGTAGGACTGGGTCAGCCCCAGCATTTT
v_gene: TRBV9
d_gene: NA
j_gene: TRBJ1-5
abundance: many

CDR3aa: CSARETTGGAIYTF
CDR3nt: TGCAGTGCTAGAGAAACGACAGGGGGCGCGATTTACACCTTC
v_gene: TRBV20-1
d_gene: TRBD1
j_gene: TRBJ1-2
abundance: many

CDR3aa: CASSIGGSNTEAFF
CDR3nt: TGTGCCAGTAGTATTGGGGGCTCGAACACTGAAGCTTTCTTT
v_gene: TRBV19
d_gene: NA
j_gene: TRBJ1-1
abundance: many

CDR3aa: CATGNQGSAEAFF
CDR3nt: TGCGCCACCGGGAACCAGGGTTCGGCTGAAGCTTTCTTT
v_gene: TRBV5-1
d_gene: NA
j_gene: TRBJ1-1
abundance: many

CDR3aa: CASSIGQGTGYGYTF
CDR3nt: TGTGCCAGTAGTATAGGACAGGGGACTGGCTATGGCTACACCTTC
v_gene: TRBV19
d_gene: TRBD1
j_gene: TRBJ1-2
abundance: many

CDR3aa: CASMRIQGVAGELFF
CDR3nt: TGTGCCAGCATGAGAATACAGGGAGTGGCCGGGGAGCTGTTTTTT
v_gene: TRBV3-1
d_gene: NA
j_gene: TRBJ2-2
abundance: many

CDR3aa: CASSLEVTDSTDTQYF
CDR3nt: TGTGCCAGCAGCTTAGAGGTCACCGATAGCACAGATACGCAGTATTTT
v_gene: TRBV11-2
d_gene: NA
j_gene: TRBJ2-3
abundance: NA